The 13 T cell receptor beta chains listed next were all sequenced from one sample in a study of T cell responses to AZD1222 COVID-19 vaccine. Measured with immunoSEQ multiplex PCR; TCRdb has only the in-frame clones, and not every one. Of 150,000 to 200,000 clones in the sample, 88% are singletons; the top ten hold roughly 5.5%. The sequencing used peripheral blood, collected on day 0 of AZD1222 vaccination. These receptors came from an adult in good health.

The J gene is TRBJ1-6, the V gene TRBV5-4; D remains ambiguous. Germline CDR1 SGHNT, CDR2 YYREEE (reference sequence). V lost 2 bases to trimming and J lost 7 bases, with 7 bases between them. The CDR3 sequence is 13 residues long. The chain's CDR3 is CASSFRRNSPLHF. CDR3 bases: TGTGCCAGCAGCTTCAGGAGGAATTCACCCCTCCACTTT.

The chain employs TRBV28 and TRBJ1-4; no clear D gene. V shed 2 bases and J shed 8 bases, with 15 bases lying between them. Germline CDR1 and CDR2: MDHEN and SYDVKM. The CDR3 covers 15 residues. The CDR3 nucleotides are TGTGCCAGCAGTTTAAAGGAAGGGTGGAAAGAAAAACTGTTTTTT. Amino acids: CASSLKEGWKEKLFF.

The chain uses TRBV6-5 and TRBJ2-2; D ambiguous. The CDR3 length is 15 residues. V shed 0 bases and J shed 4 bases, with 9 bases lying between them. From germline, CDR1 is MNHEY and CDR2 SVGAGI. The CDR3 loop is CASSYSLAPTGELFF. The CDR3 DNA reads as TGTGCCAGCAGTTACTCGTTAGCCCCCACCGGGGAGCTGTTTTTT.

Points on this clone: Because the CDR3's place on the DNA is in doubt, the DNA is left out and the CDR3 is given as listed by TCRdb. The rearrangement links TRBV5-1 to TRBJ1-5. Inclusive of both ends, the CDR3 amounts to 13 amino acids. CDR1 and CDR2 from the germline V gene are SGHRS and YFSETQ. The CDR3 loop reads CASSFGPGQPQHF.

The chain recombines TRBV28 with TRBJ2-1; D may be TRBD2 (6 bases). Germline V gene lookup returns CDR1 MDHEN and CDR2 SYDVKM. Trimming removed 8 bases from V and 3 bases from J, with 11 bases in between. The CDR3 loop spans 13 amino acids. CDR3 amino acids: CASGGSYYNEQFF. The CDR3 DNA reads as TGTGCCAGCGGGGGGTCCTACTACAATGAGCAGTTCTTC.

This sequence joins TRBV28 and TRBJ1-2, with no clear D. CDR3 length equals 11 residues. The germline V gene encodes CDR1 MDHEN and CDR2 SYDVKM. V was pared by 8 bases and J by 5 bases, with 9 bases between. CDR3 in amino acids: CASSEPYGYTF. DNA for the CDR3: TGTGCCAGCTCGGAGCCTTATGGCTACACCTTC.

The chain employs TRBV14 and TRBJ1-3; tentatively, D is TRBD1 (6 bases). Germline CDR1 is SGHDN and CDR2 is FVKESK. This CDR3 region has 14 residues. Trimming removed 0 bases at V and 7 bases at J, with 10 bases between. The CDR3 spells CASSQDLRGNTIYF. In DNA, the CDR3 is TGTGCCAGCAGCCAAGATCTGAGGGGGAACACCATATATTTT.

The CDR3 sequence is CASSGSGDRGSPSYF. The DNA of the CDR3 is TGTGCCAGCAGTGGTTCCGGGGACAGGGGAAGTCCTAGTTATTTT. J is TRBJ1-3 and V is TRBV25-1, with 10 bases identical to TRBD1. The V segment lost 4 bases and the J segment 16 bases; nucleotides outside the gene matches: 16. CDR3 length: 15 residues. Germline V CDR1 and CDR2: MGHDK, SYGVNS.

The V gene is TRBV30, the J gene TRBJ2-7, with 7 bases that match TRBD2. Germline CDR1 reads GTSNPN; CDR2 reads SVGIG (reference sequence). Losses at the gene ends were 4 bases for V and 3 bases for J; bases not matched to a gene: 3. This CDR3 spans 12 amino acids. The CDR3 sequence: CAWTGGSYEQYF. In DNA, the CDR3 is TGTGCCTGGACGGGCGGGAGCTACGAGCAGTACTTC. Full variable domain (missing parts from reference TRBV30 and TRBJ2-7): SQTIHQWPATLVQPVGSPLSLECTVEGTSNPNLYWYRQAAGRGLQLLFYSVGIGQISSEVPQNLSASRPQDRQFILSSKKLLLSDSGFYLCAWTGGSYEQYFGPGTRLTVT.

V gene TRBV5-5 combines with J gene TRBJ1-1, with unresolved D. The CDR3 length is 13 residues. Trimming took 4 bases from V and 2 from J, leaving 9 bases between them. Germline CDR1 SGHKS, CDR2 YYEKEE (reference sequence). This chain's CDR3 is CASSRAGNTEAFF. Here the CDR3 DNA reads TGTGCCAGCAGCCGGGCCGGAAACACTGAAGCTTTCTTT.

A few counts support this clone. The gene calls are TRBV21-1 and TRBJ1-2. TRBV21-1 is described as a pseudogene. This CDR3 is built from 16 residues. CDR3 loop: CASSKEAATAGYGYTF. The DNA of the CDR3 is TGTGCCAGCAGCAAAGAGGCTGCTACGGCGGGCTATGGCTACACCTTC.

The DNA for the CDR3 is TGTGCCAGCAGTCGGGACAGGGACCAAGAGACCCAGTACTTC. Translation gives CASSRDRDQETQYF. The rearrangement links TRBV6-5 to TRBJ2-5; 9 nucleotides align to TRBD1. This CDR3 spans 14 amino acids. Germline lookup yields CDR1 MNHEY and CDR2 SVGAGI. Trimming took 5 bases from V and 0 from J; bases not matched to a gene: 1.

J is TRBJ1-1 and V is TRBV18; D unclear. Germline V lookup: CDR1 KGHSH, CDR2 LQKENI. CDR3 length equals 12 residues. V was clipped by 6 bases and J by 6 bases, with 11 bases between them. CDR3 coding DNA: TGTGCCAGCTCTGGTACGGACGCTGAAGCTTTCTTT. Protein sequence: CASSGTDAEAFF.